A single sample is the source of the 10 T cell receptor beta chains below, sequenced in a study of shared clonotypes between healthy human individuals (dated by TCRdb to about 2020). To prepare the library, the immunoSEQ multiplex PCR assay was applied. TCRdb stores this immuneACCESS table with in-frame sequences only. Part of the clones is absent; in the studies checked, under half of the shortfall reflects unresolved V genes, and no reason is known for the rest. The sample table contains 1.4 million to 1.5 million clones; only one count was recorded for around 95% of them. Jointly, the top ten make up roughly 1.1% of the sample. The sample comprised naive CD4+ T cells sorted from blood. This sample's cell subset or site label indicates: CD45RA+ positively selected. The receptor source for this set is a man aged 25-40 years in good health.

The chain employs TRBV5-5 and TRBJ1-2; TRBD1 might be the D (5 bases). The CDR3 has 14 residues. Trimming took 1 base from V and 5 from J, leaving 12 bases between them. CDR1 and CDR2 from the germline V gene are SGHKS and YYEKEE (reference sequence). CDR3 DNA: TGTGCCAGCAGCTTGACAGGTGGGGGGTATGGCTACACCTTC. Amino acids: CASSLTGGGYGYTF.

The V call is TRBV27, the J call TRBJ2-4; the D call may be TRBD1 or TRBD2 (6 bases each). The CDR3 contains 14 residues. Trimming took off 6 bases at V and 8 bases at J, with 17 bases between the two ends. The germline V gene has CDR1 MNHEY and CDR2 SMNVEV (reference sequence). CDR3 sequence (DNA): TGTGCCAGCAGAGCTGGAGGGGGTGGACACATTCAGTACTTC. Residues: CASRAGGGGHIQYF.

The chain has TRBV4-3 and TRBJ1-2; 7 bases fit TRBD1. The CDR3 runs 15 residues. V was clipped by 1 base and J by 4 bases; unmatched bases: 6. CDR1 and CDR2 (germline): LGHNA, YSLEER. CDR3 nucleotides: TGCGCCAGCAGCCAAGGTGGAGGGGGCGCCTATGGCTACACCTTC. Translated, it gives CASSQGGGGAYGYTF.

The V call is TRBV10-3, the J call TRBJ2-1; tentatively, D is TRBD1 (6 bases). The CDR3 length is 14 residues. Germline-derived CDR1 and CDR2 are ENHRY and SYGVKD. The CDR3 is CVRTYRETVNEQFF. The DNA for the CDR3 is TGTGTCCGAACTTACAGGGAAACGGTCAATGAGCAGTTCTTC.

The CDR3 DNA reads TGTGCTAGTGGCGTAGGGCGGACGAATGAGCAGTTCTTC. Its translation: CASGVGRTNEQFF. V gene TRBV12-5 combines with J gene TRBJ2-1; D gene unclear. V was cut by 6 bases and J by 7 bases, with 13 bases left in between. The CDR3 extends over 13 amino acids. CDR1 and CDR2 (germline): LGHNT, FRNRAP.

V and J are TRBV28 and TRBJ1-4; D is ambiguous. Trimming left V 6 bases short and J 13 bases short, with 15 bases between. Germline V gene data show CDR1 as MDHEN and CDR2 as SYDVKM. The CDR3 runs 12 residues. CDR3 sequence: CASSSSGWGLFF. In DNA, the CDR3 is TGTGCCAGCAGCTCCTCCGGGTGGGGACTGTTTTTT.

CDR3 nucleotides: TGCGCCAGCCGATCCCACCCCAAGCGGGACTCCTACGAGCAGTACTTC. It is translated as CASRSHPKRDSYEQYF. The chain uses TRBV5-1 and TRBJ2-7, with 7 positions matching TRBD2. V lost 7 bases to trimming and J lost 0 bases; unmatched junction nucleotides: 13. Germline CDR1 SGHRS, CDR2 YFSETQ. The CDR3 sequence is 16 residues long.

This clone was detected once. The chain uses TRBV5-1 and TRBJ1-1, with D hard to call. V lost 4 bases to trimming and J lost 3 bases, with 22 bases between them. The CDR3 is 17 amino acids. CDR1 and CDR2 (germline): SGHRS, YFSETQ. The CDR3 DNA follows: TGCGCCAGCAGCCCCCATGAGAGACATCGGAAGCACACTGAAGCTTTCTTT. As protein: CASSPHERHRKHTEAFF.

The chain employs TRBV6-6 and TRBJ2-1; the match to TRBD1 covers 12 bases. The CDR3 has 14 amino acids. The junction had 6 bases not matched to a gene; V was cut back by 6 bases and J by 9 bases. In germline, CDR1 is MNHNY, CDR2 SVGAGI (reference sequence). The CDR3 spells CASRRDRGLSEQFF. In DNA form, the CDR3 reads TGTGCCAGCAGGCGGGACAGGGGGCTTAGTGAGCAGTTCTTC.

The J gene is TRBJ2-1, the V gene TRBV19; D is perhaps TRBD1 or TRBD2 (5 bases each). Germline V lookup: CDR1 LNHDA, CDR2 SQIVND (reference sequence). The CDR3 length is 13 residues. Trimming left V 3 bases short and J 7 bases short, with 10 bases between. CDR3 bases: TGTGCCAGTAGTATGGGGGTGTGGAATGAGCAGTTCTTC. Translating it yields CASSMGVWNEQFF.